The 22 T cell receptor beta chains presented below share a single source sample, sequenced in a study of blood T cell repertoires in COVID-19. Using immunoSEQ multiplex PCR, the repertoire was profiled, and TCRdb retains in-frame clones only, with some absent. The repertoire holds around 71,000 clones, with 70% to 85% as singletons. Sequenced input: peripheral blood. The receptors stem from a man aged 65 to 79 with acute or convalescent COVID-19.

V usage is TRBV9 and J usage is TRBJ1-1, with 7 positions matching TRBD1. V dropped 4 bases and J dropped 5; count of bases not matched to a gene: 11. Germline CDR1 SGDLS, CDR2 YYNGEE. The CDR3 has 15 residues. The CDR3 loop is CASSLTTGIVTEAFF. The CDR3 DNA is TGTGCCAGCAGCCTTACGACAGGGATTGTTACTGAAGCTTTCTTT. Together with reference TRBV9 and TRBJ1-1, the CDR3 gives the full variable domain: DSGVTQTPKHLITATGQRVTLRCSPRSGDLSVYWYQQSLDQGLQFLIQYYNGEERAKGNILERFSAQQFPDLHSELNLSSLELGDSALYFCASSLTTGIVTEAFFGQGTRLTVV.

V and J are TRBV28 and TRBJ1-2; D uncertain. The CDR3 runs to 13 residues. Germline V CDR1 and CDR2: MDHEN, SYDVKM. Trimming removed 3 bases from V and 0 bases from J, with 5 bases in between. CDR3 coding DNA: TGTGCCAGCAGTTTCGTAACTAACTATGGCTACACCTTC. Its translation: CASSFVTNYGYTF.

This rearrangement joins TRBV2 to TRBJ2-6, with D perhaps matching TRBD1 (5 bases). The V gene's germline CDR1 is SNHLY and CDR2 FYNNEI. This CDR3 spans 16 amino acids. Deletions cut 7 bases from V and 0 bases from J, with 13 bases between. Written as DNA, the CDR3 is TGTGCCAGCACCGAAGGGGTTAGCTCTGGGGCCAACGTCCTGACTTTC. This translates into CASTEGVSSGANVLTF.

The chain uses TRBV7-3 and TRBJ2-1, with 7 nucleotides matching TRBD2. The germline gives CDR1 SGHTA, CDR2 FQGTGA. CDR3 size: 14 residues. The V segment lost 6 bases and the J segment 3 bases; nucleotides outside the gene matches: 5. The CDR3 sequence is CASRGGSHYNEQFF. CDR3 nucleotides: TGTGCCAGCAGGGGCGGGAGTCACTACAATGAGCAGTTCTTC.

This clone came up a few times. In DNA, the CDR3 is TGTGCCAGCAGTCGAACTAGCACAGATACGCAGTATTTT. Translating it yields CASSRTSTDTQYF. The chain carries TRBV12-3 or TRBV12-4 and TRBJ2-3; D is uncertain. Trimming stripped 5 bases from V and 0 bases from J, with 6 bases between. The CDR3 length is 13 residues.

This chain joins TRBV27 and TRBJ1-5; the D gene is possibly TRBD1 (6 bases). This CDR3 has 15 amino acids. The V gene lost 5 bases and the J gene lost 5 bases, with 16 bases spanning the gap. CDR1 MNHEY and CDR2 SMNVEV come from the germline V gene (reference sequence). The CDR3 loop is CASSAGTPDDQPQHF. The CDR3 DNA reads as TGTGCCAGCAGTGCCGGGACACCAGACGATCAGCCCCAGCATTTT.

This clone has just one count. The chain employs TRBV10-3 and TRBJ2-5; 9 positions agree with TRBD1. J gave up 0 bases and V 4 bases, and 3 bases lay outside the gene matches. Germline V lookup: CDR1 ENHRY, CDR2 SYGVKD. The CDR3 covers 15 residues. The chain's CDR3 is CAISGRTGDQETQYF. The CDR3 DNA is TGTGCCATCAGTGGTCGGACAGGGGACCAAGAGACCCAGTACTTC.

The chain couples TRBV6-5 to TRBJ2-3; the match to TRBD1 covers 7 bases. V shed 7 bases and J 7 bases; nucleotides not matched to a gene: 11. Germline V CDR1 and CDR2: MNHEY, SVGAGI. The CDR3 is 14 residues long. The CDR3 protein is CASKTGTERYTQYF. The DNA of the CDR3 is TGTGCCAGCAAGACAGGGACGGAAAGGTATACGCAGTATTTT.

The chain is built from TRBV21-1 and TRBJ1-2. TRBV21-1 is a pseudogene. The CDR3 consists of 14 residues. In nucleotides, the CDR3 is TGTGCCAGCAGCAAAGCACTAACTAACTATGGCTACACCTTC. This gives the protein CASSKALTNYGYTF.

Comments on this clone: The junction and the germline gene differ at one end; a read error may be behind it. The chain couples TRBV20-1 to TRBJ1-2, with 8 positions matching TRBD1. Germline V gene data show CDR1 as DFQATT and CDR2 as SNEGSKA (reference sequence). This CDR3 is built from 11 residues. The CDR3 here is CSATGGYGYTF. For the CDR3, the DNA is TGCAGCGCTACAGGGGGCTATGGCTACACCTTC.

This clone was seen only once. This chain joins TRBV15 and TRBJ1-2, with D unclear. Trimming stripped 3 bases from V and 4 bases from J, with 12 bases between. The CDR3 has 14 residues. CDR1 and CDR2 (germline): LNHNV, YYDKDF (reference sequence). The CDR3 sequence: CATSSAGYGYGYTF. CDR3 bases: TGTGCCACCAGCAGCGCGGGTTATGGCTATGGCTACACCTTC.

This clone was picked up a small number of times. The rearrangement links TRBV2 to TRBJ2-1, with 12 positions matching TRBD2. The V segment lost 4 bases and the J segment 7 bases; nucleotides outside the gene matches: 5. This CDR3 is 15 amino acids long. Germline CDR1 and CDR2: SNHLY and FYNNEI. CDR3 DNA sequence: TGTGCCAGCAGTGCGGCTAGCGGGAGGGCAAATGAGCAGTTCTTC. Amino acid sequence: CASSAASGRANEQFF.

The chain combines TRBV5-1 with TRBJ2-3, with D possibly TRBD1 on 6 matching bases. V was pared by 5 bases and J by 0 bases, with 10 bases between. The CDR3 extends over 14 amino acids. Germline V gene sequence: CDR1 SGHRS, CDR2 YFSETQ. The CDR3 is CASSRTDSTDTQYF. The DNA for the CDR3 is TGCGCCAGCAGTCGGACAGATAGCACAGATACGCAGTATTTT.

CDR3: CASSSDTGGTEAFF. CDR3 bases: TGTGCCAGCAGTTCTGACACAGGGGGCACTGAAGCTTTCTTT. The chain links TRBV25-1 to TRBJ1-1; 8 bases are shared with TRBD1. CDR3 length: 14 amino acids. V trimming: 5 bases; J trimming: 4 bases; junction bases outside the gene matches: 6. CDR1 and CDR2 (germline): MGHDK, SYGVNS.

This rearrangement joins TRBV11-2 to TRBJ2-2; D may be TRBD2 (6 bases). Looked up from germline, CDR1 is SGHAT and CDR2 is FQNNGV. The CDR3 has 14 residues. The germline V and J ends were trimmed by 11 bases and 5 bases, with 18 bases remaining between them. The CDR3 sequence: CAGQTRNPTGELFF. CDR3 DNA sequence: TGTGCCGGCCAGACTAGGAACCCAACCGGGGAGCTGTTTTTT.

In this sample, this clone turned up once. The gene calls are TRBV6-5 and TRBJ2-5, with unresolved D. The V end lost 0 bases, the J end lost 5 bases, and 16 bases lay between the germline ends. Germline CDR1 MNHEY, CDR2 SVGAGI. The CDR3 covers 16 residues. The CDR3: CASSYSPRSSWETQYF. CDR3 DNA sequence: TGTGCCAGCAGTTACTCCCCGCGGAGTAGCTGGGAGACCCAGTACTTC.

As to this clone: Sequence at one end of the junction differs from germline and may be a read error. V and J are TRBV19 and TRBJ2-1, with D possibly being TRBD2 (6 bases). The CDR3 is 15 residues long. CDR1 and CDR2 from the germline V gene are LNHDA and SQIVND (reference sequence). Here the CDR3 DNA reads TGTGCCAGTAGGATAGGGTTAGCGGAGGGTAATGAGCAGTTCTTC. Encoded protein: CASRIGLAEGNEQFF.

The V gene is TRBV7-2, the J gene TRBJ1-1, with a possible D match to TRBD1 (6 bases). CDR1 is SGHTA and CDR2 is FQGNSA in the germline V gene. The CDR3 runs 12 residues. With 4 bases removed from V and 10 bases from J, the gap between germline ends came to 13 bases. CDR3 sequence reads: CASSSTGSSAFF. The CDR3 DNA is TGTGCCAGCAGCTCCACAGGGTCGTCAGCTTTCTTT.

The chain recombines TRBV28 with TRBJ2-1, with TRBD2 matching over 9 bases. CDR1 and CDR2 from the germline V gene are MDHEN and SYDVKM. The CDR3 loop spans 21 amino acids. With V trimmed by 5 bases and J by 0 bases, 20 bases remained unmatched. The CDR3 DNA sequence: TGTGCCAGCAGTCTATCTATTAGCGGGAGTATCTATATCAGCTCCTACAATGAGCAGTTCTTC. It is translated as CASSLSISGSIYISSYNEQFF.

This sequence joins TRBV3-1 (or the pseudogene TRBV3-2) and TRBJ2-3, with TRBD2 as a possible D gene (6 bases). The ends were cut back, 1 base at V and 5 bases at J, with 10 bases in the middle. Per the germline V gene, CDR1 is LGHDT and CDR2 is YNNKEL (reference sequence). The CDR3 is 14 amino acids. This CDR3 is CASSQGLEVDTQYF. CDR3 DNA: TGTGCCAGCAGCCAAGGACTAGAGGTAGATACGCAGTATTTT.

In DNA, the CDR3 is TGTGCCTGGAGTGTACTGCGTGAGGGCTACACCTTC. It translates to CAWSVLREGYTF. This chain joins TRBV30 and TRBJ1-2; no definite D call. V lost 0 bases, J lost 8 bases, and 10 bases lay in between. The CDR3 is made up of 12 amino acids. The germline CDR1 and CDR2 sequences are GTSNPN and SVGIG (reference sequence). Using reference TRBV30 and TRBJ1-2 for the parts outside the CDR3, the full variable domain is SQTIHQWPATLVQPVGSPLSLECTVEGTSNPNLYWYRQAAGRGLQLLFYSVGIGQISSEVPQNLSASRPQDRQFILSSKKLLLSDSGFYLCAWSVLREGYTFGSGTRLTVV.

This clone was counted only a few times. The rearrangement links TRBV7-8 to TRBJ2-1, with D possibly being TRBD2 (6 bases). Trimming took off 5 bases at V and 2 bases at J, with 16 bases between the two ends. Germline values: CDR1 SGHVS, CDR2 FQNEAQ. The CDR3 covers 16 residues. The CDR3 DNA sequence: TGTGCCAGCAGCCCGCCGCGGGCGGGAACCTACAATGAGCAGTTCTTC. It codes for CASSPPRAGTYNEQFF. Looking up the rest from reference TRBV7-8 and TRBJ2-1 gives the full variable domain: GAGVSQSPRYKVAKRGQDVALRCDPISGHVSLFWYQQALGQGPEFLTYFQNEAQLDKSGLPSDRFFAERPEGSVSTLKIQRTQQEDSAVYLCASSPPRAGTYNEQFFGPGTRLTVL.